Following are 16 T cell receptor beta chains from one sample sequenced in a study of CDR3 diversity in severe acne (dated by TCRdb to between 2018 and 2021). Library creation used PCR. Data came from an Illumina HiSeq 2000. The public reads were reprocessed in TCRdb via fastp at Q25 and MiXCR, keeping in-frame beta chains. Identical CDR3 proteins give one entry, which carries the most common genes and DNA. In this sample the table shows about 86,000 distinct CDR3 sequences, approximately 51% of which occur a single time. 14% of the sample comes from the top ten. Sequencing input: blood. These receptors were obtained from a male donor in good health, without acne.

In its sample, this clonotype was seen once. The rearrangement links TRBV27 to TRBJ2-2, with D unclear. Per the germline V gene, CDR1 is MNHEY and CDR2 is SMNVEV (reference sequence). With 5 bases removed from V and 6 bases from J, the gap between germline ends came to 7 bases. The length of the CDR3 is 12 residues. CDR3 sequence reads: CASSTIPGELFF. CDR3 nucleotide sequence: TGTGCCAGCAGTACGATCCCCGGGGAGCTGTTTTTT.

This clonotype was seen a few times. The rearrangement links TRBV5-4 to TRBJ2-7; D remains unclear. Germline V lookup: CDR1 SGHNT, CDR2 YYREEE (reference sequence). CDR3 length: 12 residues. Trimming left V 3 bases short and J 2 bases short, with 6 bases between. CDR3 region: CASSSAAYEQYF. CDR3 coding DNA: TGTGCCAGCAGCTCAGCAGCCTACGAGCAGTACTTC. Based on the CDR3 plus reference TRBV5-4 and TRBJ2-7, the full variable domain is ETGVTQSPTHLIKTRGQQVTLRCSSQSGHNTVSWYQQALGQGPQFIFQYYREEENGRGNFPPRFSGLQFPNYSSELNVNALELDDSALYLCASSSAAYEQYFGPGTRLTVT.

V usage is TRBV7-6 and J usage is TRBJ2-7; TRBD1 aligns across 7 bases. J was trimmed by 6 bases and V by 5 bases; bases with no gene match: 4. The length of the CDR3 is 12 residues. The germline CDR1 and CDR2 sequences are SGHVS and FNYEAQ. Here the CDR3 DNA reads TGTGCCAGCAGCCAGACAGGGACCGAGCAGTACTTC. This gives the protein CASSQTGTEQYF.

About this clonotype itself: Because the CDR3 is missing its conserved closing phenylalanine or tryptophan, this is likely a read error. The rearrangement uses TRBV2 and TRBJ1-2, with a tentative D call TRBD1 (5 bases). CDR3 length: 14 residues. CDR1 and CDR2 from the germline V gene are SNHLY and FYNNEI. Trimming stripped 6 bases from V and 6 bases from J, with 17 bases between. The DNA for the CDR3 is TGTGCCAGCAGACCCAGGACATTCCCCCATGGCTACACCCTC. This encodes CASRPRTFPHGYTL.

To note about this clonotype: A much larger clone differs from this one at a single base, so this may be a read error. V gene TRBV5-1 combines with J gene TRBJ1-5; 7 bases map to TRBD1. V lost 4 bases, J lost 9 bases, and 10 bases stayed unmatched. The length of the CDR3 is 14 residues. CDR1 and CDR2 (germline): SGHRS, YFSETQ. CDR3 sequence (DNA): TGCGCCAGCAGCCCGACAGGGTTCAGGCGGCCCCAGCATTTT. This encodes CASSPTGFRRPQHF.

This chain links TRBV24-1 with TRBJ1-1; D remains ambiguous. The CDR3 extends over 13 amino acids. V shed 5 bases and J shed 4 bases, with 10 bases lying between them. CDR1 and CDR2 from the germline V gene are KGHDR and SFDVKD. The CDR3 spells CATSGEHLTEAFF. The CDR3 coding sequence is TGTGCCACCAGTGGCGAACACCTCACTGAAGCTTTCTTT.

This clonotype was recorded many times. This sequence joins TRBV7-6 and TRBJ2-5; the match to TRBD2 covers 10 bases. V shed 5 bases, J shed 1 base, and the junction held 10 bases outside the gene matches. CDR1 is SGHVS, CDR2 FNYEAQ, per germline. The CDR3 totals 17 residues. The CDR3 DNA reads as TGTGCCAGCAGCCCTATTAGCGGGAGGAGGGGCCAAGAGACCCAGTACTTC. As protein: CASSPISGRRGQETQYF. Using reference TRBV7-6 and TRBJ2-5 for the parts outside the CDR3, the full variable domain is GAGVSQSPRYKVTKRGQDVALRCDPISGHVSLYWYRQALGQGPEFLTYFNYEAQQDKSGLPNDRFSAERPEGSISTLTIQRTEQRDSAMYRCASSPISGRRGQETQYFGPGTRLLVL.

As to this clonotype: Relative to the germline gene, one junction end is altered; a read error may explain this. The chain combines TRBV7-3 with TRBJ2-7; 8 bases line up with TRBD1. The CDR3 sequence is 12 residues long. Germline V gene lookup returns CDR1 SGHTA and CDR2 FQGTGA. The CDR3 loop is CAGSAYRGELYF. The CDR3 coding sequence is TGTGCCGGCAGCGCCTACAGGGGGGAGCTGTACTTC.

In its sample, this clonotype was seen a few times. The chain has TRBV6-5 and TRBJ1-2; 7 bases map to TRBD1. V lost 4 bases and J lost 7; bases outside the gene matches: 9. The CDR3 extends over 14 amino acids. Germline assignment: CDR1 MNHEY and CDR2 SVGAGI. The CDR3 DNA sequence: TGTGCCAGCAGTTTAAGGACAGGAACCCTTGGCTACACCTTC. As protein: CASSLRTGTLGYTF.

A word on this clonotype: The limits of the CDR3 on the DNA are not certain, so only TCRdb's listed CDR3 is given. This chain connects TRBV13 to TRBJ2-1; the table calls TRBD2, which could not be checked here. A total of 22 residues make up the CDR3, ends included. Germline lookup yields CDR1 PRHDT and CDR2 FYEKMQ (reference sequence). The chain's CDR3 is CDSSFYICSAVRLAGRHNEQFF.

There are many counts of this clonotype. V is TRBV12-3 or TRBV12-4 and J is TRBJ2-2, with a tentative D call TRBD2 (6 bases). The CDR3 consists of 15 residues. Trimming left V 2 bases short and J 5 bases short, with 12 bases between. In DNA form, the CDR3 reads TGTGCCAGCAGTTTATGGTCTAGCGATACCGGGGAGCTGTTTTTT. Translating gives CASSLWSSDTGELFF.

By share, this clonotype ranks as medium-sized. J is TRBJ1-6 and V is TRBV7-6, with D perhaps TRBD1 (5 bases). Between the trimmed V and J ends, which lost 5 bases and 9 bases, there was a span of 14 bases. The CDR3 runs 14 residues. The germline CDR1 and CDR2 sequences are SGHVS and FNYEAQ. The CDR3 region is CASSPSRGGSPLHF. The CDR3 nucleotides read TGTGCCAGCAGCCCTAGCCGTGGGGGTTCACCCCTCCACTTT.

This sequence joins TRBV20-1 and TRBJ2-7; D is perhaps TRBD2 (6 bases). This CDR3 has 11 residues. In germline, CDR1 is DFQATT, CDR2 SNEGSKA (reference sequence). Trimming pared 7 bases from V and 3 bases from J, leaving 10 bases between. The CDR3 protein is CSVGGSYEQYF. CDR3 DNA sequence: TGCAGTGTCGGGGGTAGCTACGAGCAGTACTTC.

The V call is TRBV24-1, the J call TRBJ2-2; 10 bases are shared with TRBD2. The V gene's germline CDR1 is KGHDR and CDR2 SFDVKD. The CDR3 contains 16 residues. V shed 2 bases and J 4 bases; nucleotides not matched to a gene: 3. CDR3 loop: CATSDSSGRSTGELFF. The DNA of the CDR3 is TGTGCCACCAGTGATTCTAGCGGGAGATCCACCGGGGAGCTGTTTTTT.

This clonotype came up a few times. The genes are TRBV15 and TRBJ2-1; 7 nucleotides line up with TRBD1. The CDR3 consists of 16 residues. The germline gives CDR1 LNHNV, CDR2 YYDKDF (reference sequence). J lost 2 bases, V lost 3 bases, and 7 bases had no gene match. For the CDR3, the DNA is TGTGCCACCAGCAGCGCCGACAGGGACACCTACAATGAGCAGTTCTTC. This encodes CATSSADRDTYNEQFF.

This clonotype occurred many times. This chain links TRBV6-5 with TRBJ1-1, with D possibly being TRBD1 (6 bases). The CDR3 length is 15 residues. V lost 5 bases to trimming and J lost 2 bases, with 15 bases between them. Looked up from germline, CDR1 is MNHEY and CDR2 is SVGAGI. The CDR3 loop is CASSAYGTLNTEAFF. CDR3 bases: TGTGCCAGCAGTGCCTATGGGACACTAAACACTGAAGCTTTCTTT.